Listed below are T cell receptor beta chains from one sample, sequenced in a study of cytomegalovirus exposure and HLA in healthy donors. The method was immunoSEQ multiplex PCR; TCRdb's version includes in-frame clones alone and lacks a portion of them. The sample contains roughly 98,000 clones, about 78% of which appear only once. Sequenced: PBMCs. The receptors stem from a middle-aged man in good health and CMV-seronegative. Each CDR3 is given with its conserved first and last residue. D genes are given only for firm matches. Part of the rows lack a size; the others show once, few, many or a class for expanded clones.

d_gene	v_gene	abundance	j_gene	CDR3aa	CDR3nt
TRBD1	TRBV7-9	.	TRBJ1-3	CASSTTTGGEAGNTIYF	TGTGCCAGCAGCACCACGACAGGGGGCGAAGCAGGAAACACCATATATTTT
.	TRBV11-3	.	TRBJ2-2	CASSLDLGGANTGELFF	TGTGCCAGCAGCTTAGATCTAGGCGGGGCTAACACCGGGGAGCTGTTTTTT
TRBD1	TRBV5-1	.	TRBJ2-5	CASSPGDRGLVETQYF	TGCGCCAGCAGCCCCGGGGACAGGGGGCTCGTAGAGACCCAGTACTTC
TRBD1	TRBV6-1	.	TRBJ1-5	CASSGQGGNQPQHF	TGTGCCAGCAGTGGACAGGGGGGCAATCAGCCCCAGCATTTT
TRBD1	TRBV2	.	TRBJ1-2	CASSGGQEWF	TGTGCCAGCAGTGGGGGACAGGAGTGGTTC
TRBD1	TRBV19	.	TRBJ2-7	CASSIQGQATYEQYF	TGTGCCAGTAGTATACAAGGACAGGCGACCTACGAGCAGTACTTC
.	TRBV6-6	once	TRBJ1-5	CASSYSGVNQPQHF	TGTGCCAGCAGTTACTCAGGGGTCAATCAGCCCCAGCATTTT
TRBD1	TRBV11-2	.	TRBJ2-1	CASSLGPGTGYNEQFF	TGTGCCAGCAGCTTAGGCCCCGGGACAGGGTACAATGAGCAGTTCTTC
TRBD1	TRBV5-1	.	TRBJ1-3	CASSPTGALSGNTIYF	TGCGCCAGCAGTCCTACAGGGGCCCTCTCTGGAAACACCATATATTTT
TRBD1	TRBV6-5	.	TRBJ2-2	CASSGGTGELFF	TGTGCCAGCTCAGGGGGCACCGGGGAGCTGTTTTTT